Listed below are T cell receptor beta chains from one sample, sequenced in a study of T-cell reconstitution after alpha-beta-depleted transplantation in children. A single record per CDR3 protein comes from TCRdb applying MiXCR to the PCR reads. This sample has roughly 120,000 distinct CDR3 sequences; around 23% occur once, and the top ten carry 10% to 13%. The material sequenced was PBMCs, mostly from graft donor cells, taken 180 days after TCRalphabeta/CD19-depleted stem cell transplant. The receptor set was obtained from a male patient between 2 and 15 years old who had a stem cell transplant for chronic granulomatous disease, so the T cells may come from the graft donor. The CDR3 runs from the conserved cysteine through the conserved F or W. The D gene is left open where the match is weak. A clone size is listed for some rows: how often the clone was seen (once, few, many), or a class if it is expanded.

d_call j_call clone_size v_call cdr3_nt cdr3_aa
TRBD2 TRBJ2-3 many TRBV28 TGTGCCAGCAGCCGAGATCGGCTCGGACTAGCATCAGATACGCAGTATTTT CASSRDRLGLASDTQYF
TRBD2 TRBJ2-6 . TRBV12-3/TRBV12-4 TGTGCCAGCAGTAGGACTAGCGGGAGGGCCTGGGGGGCCAACGTCCTGACTTTC CASSRTSGRAWGANVLTF
. TRBJ2-7 . TRBV28 TGTGCCAGCAGACCGGGACGGCGAAACAACGAGCAGTACTTC CASRPGRRNNEQYF
TRBD1 TRBJ1-6 . TRBV5-1 TGCGCCAGCAGCTTCCGACAGGGGAGAGGTAATTCACCCCTCCACTTT CASSFRQGRGNSPLHF
TRBD2 TRBJ2-3 many TRBV12-3/TRBV12-4 TGTGCCAGCAGTTTGAACGGGGGGGCCAGAAATACGCAGTATTTT CASSLNGGARNTQYF
. TRBJ2-1 . TRBV7-9 TGTGCCAGCAGCTTAGATTCTTTCGGGCAGTTCTTC CASSLDSFGQFF
. TRBJ2-1 many TRBV20-1 TGCAGTGCTAGCGGGTCGGGAAATGAGCAGTTCTTC CSASGSGNEQFF
. TRBJ2-3 few TRBV12-3/TRBV12-4 TGTGCCAGCAGTTTATGGCAGGGGATAGATACGCAGTATTTT CASSLWQGIDTQYF
. TRBJ2-1 . TRBV24-1 TGTGCCACCAGGGACCACACCGACTACAATGAGCAGTTCTTC CATRDHTDYNEQFF
TRBD1 TRBJ2-7 many TRBV27 TGTGCCAGCAGTTATCTCAGGACAGGGGGGGACTACGAGCAGTACTTC CASSYLRTGGDYEQYF
TRBD1 TRBJ2-7 . TRBV5-6 TGTGCCAGCAGCCACGGGACAGGATGGGCCTACGAGCAGTACTTC CASSHGTGWAYEQYF
. TRBJ2-1 many TRBV20-1 TGCAGTGCCCCGGGGGCCGGGGGAAATGAGCAGTTCTTC CSAPGAGGNEQFF
TRBD1 TRBJ2-7 many TRBV5-5 TGTGCCAGCAGCGCGAGGACAGGGGGATCCTACGAGCAGTACTTC CASSARTGGSYEQYF
. TRBJ2-5 many TRBV7-6 TGTGCCAGCAGCGCCCGACCCGCAGGGATCCAAGAGACCCAGTACTTC CASSARPAGIQETQYF
. TRBJ1-3 . TRBV20-1 TGCAGTGCTAGAGATATGAGGGGGACCTCTGGAAACACCATATATTTT CSARDMRGTSGNTIYF
TRBD2 TRBJ2-1 many TRBV10-3 TGTGCCATCACTAAGACTAGCGGGAGAACGTACAATGAGCAGTTCTTC CAITKTSGRTYNEQFF
. TRBJ2-7 many TRBV14 TGTGCCAGCAGCCAAGATCTGAGGGCCTACGAGCAGTACTTC CASSQDLRAYEQYF
. TRBJ1-5 . TRBV7-9 TGTGCCAGCAGCTATGGACAAGCTAATCAGCCCCAGCATTTT CASSYGQANQPQHF
. TRBJ2-7 . TRBV10-3 TGTGCCATCAGTGAGTCAGTTTCTGAGCAGTACTTC CAISESVSEQYF
TRBD1 TRBJ2-7 few TRBV12-3/TRBV12-4 TGTGCCAGCAGTAGGGGGCGCGAGGACGAGCAGTACTTC CASSRGREDEQYF